The following is a T cell receptor beta chain sequence with its context. What antigen it recognizes has not been identified. Using the immunoSEQ assay, multiplex PCR amplified TCR beta CDR3 regions from an average of roughly 1,100 ng of genomic DNA per sample. The assay corrected primer bias using a complete synthetic TCR repertoire to establish an amplification baseline. The amplicons were sequenced using the Illumina platform. The source study handled its data this way. Error correction of the sequences involved clustering with frequency ratios plus a modified nearest-neighbor algorithm, after which the sequences were analyzed in the immunoSEQ Analyzer using IMGT gene definitions. At each rarefaction depth, TCR richness and evenness were averaged over 20 rarefaction repeats, and samples with fewer sequences than the depth were excluded. Wilcoxon rank sum tests with FDR correction were used to compare relative abundances of V, D and J genes between the groups. In the blinded duplicates, the intraclass correlation was 90% to 97% for TCR richness and averaged about 80% across fewer than 80 gene segments. In its TCRdb copy, this immuneACCESS table keeps in-frame sequences only and misses some clones. Where compared with another copy, unresolved V genes explain less than half of these, and the others have no known cause. V, J and clone size are those of that table, while D and trimming were read from the DNA. The sample's table lists a count of 20,000 to 25,000 clones. Of the sample, around 3.3% is held by the ten largest clones.

Every participant had a single incident cervical HPV16 infection, and prevalent HPV16 infections were excluded. Cervical HPV DNA was detected by MY09/MY11 PCR, and genotyping was performed by dot-blot hybridization. Roughly 15 mL of heparinized blood were centrifuged, and the buffy coat was aliquoted, frozen at -30°C, then stored at -80°C. QIAGEN kits were used to extract genomic DNA from buffy coat specimens. The data stem from a study of T cells in women clearing cervical HPV infection (dated 2018 in TCRdb). Background for the entire study: Cases were 25 women with histologically confirmed HPV16-related CIN3 or worse, including a couple of invasive cancers. The controls were 25 women whose single incident HPV16 infection cleared within 12 months with no development of precancer or cancer. Blood from cases was collected at the visit where the lesion was first found, while blood from controls was collected once the infection could no longer be detected. For cases, the median interval between lesion detection and blood sampling was more than 130 days, with an interquartile range of roughly 85 to 210 days. Because only a few women had HLA typing data, the possibility that HLA type acted as a confounder could not be ruled out. This exploratory proof-of-principle case-control study, nested within the Guanacaste HPV Natural History Study in Costa Rica, compared TCR repertoires among women with different cervical HPV16 outcomes. Cases were matched to controls by age within five years and by the year the sample was collected. Median age was 34 years in cases versus approximately 37 in controls, and baseline characteristics did not differ significantly. In the parent cohort, some 9,900 women aged 18 or older were enrolled in Guanacaste, Costa Rica, during about 1993 to 1995 and then followed for approximately 7 years. Quality controls consisted of five blinded duplicates per group, for a total of approximately 60 samples made up of roughly 50 participants and about ten replicates. What the research found in general, with its limitations: CIN3+ cases had significantly higher TCR repertoire richness than controls across sequencing depths, but evenness did not differ between the groups. T-cell numbers per sample were unknown, so richness differences could reflect varying T-cell content rather than repertoire biology. Random forest classifiers combining richness and V gene abundances distinguished cases from controls with an estimated AUC of more than 0.8. Whether associations preceded infection or resulted from infection could not be shown with the cross-sectional design, and effector/memory subsets and HPV-specific T cells were not isolated.

Sequencing used blood buffy coat. This clonotype was obtained from a woman aged 18-70 years with a cervical HPV16 infection that either progressed to CIN3+ or cleared (not recorded which).

The part of the CDR3 DNA that was read is TGTGCCAGCAGCTTAGCCAGCGACAGGGACTATGGC. Its amino acids are CASSLASDRDYG. The whole CDR3 protein reads CASSLASDRDYGYTF. The chain uses TRBV7-2 and TRBJ1-2, with 7 bases matching TRBD1. The read comes to an end 3 residues before the CDR3 does, leaving the germline J gene to fill in the end. Reading from cysteine to phenylalanine, the CDR3 counts 15 amino acids. The 36 bases shown cover part of the CDR3, and their frame starts at base 1. Taken from the germline V gene, the CDR1 and CDR2 loops are SGHTA and FQGNSA. Relative to germline, V is missing 0 bases and J is missing 3 bases, with 4 bases of the junction outside any gene match.